This T cell receptor beta chain was observed in a study of OX40 agonist ivuxolimab in advanced cancers. V shed 3 bases, J shed 7 bases, and the junction held 11 bases outside the gene matches. This CDR3 contains 15 residues. CDR1 and CDR2 from the germline V gene are SGHTA and FQGNSA. This clone was picked up a small number of times. Exclusion of a patient followed from autoimmune disease history or systemic immunosuppression. Here immunoSEQ multiplex PCR was the method, and the copy in TCRdb shows in-frame clones only, minus some. The repertoire consists of under 75,000 clones, with less than 90% occurring once and the leading ten covering around 0.78%.

The receptor's source is an adult with an advanced solid tumor such as melanoma, head and neck, liver or kidney cancer. The chain uses TRBV7-2 and TRBJ1-2, with TRBD1 matching over 7 bases. The material was CD4+ or CD8+ T cells sorted from blood, obtained in a trial of the OX40 agonist ivuxolimab. CDR3 sequence (DNA): TGTGCCAGCAGCTTTCCAGGGGGATTATCGGTTGGCTACACCTTC. Its protein is CASSFPGGLSVGYTF.